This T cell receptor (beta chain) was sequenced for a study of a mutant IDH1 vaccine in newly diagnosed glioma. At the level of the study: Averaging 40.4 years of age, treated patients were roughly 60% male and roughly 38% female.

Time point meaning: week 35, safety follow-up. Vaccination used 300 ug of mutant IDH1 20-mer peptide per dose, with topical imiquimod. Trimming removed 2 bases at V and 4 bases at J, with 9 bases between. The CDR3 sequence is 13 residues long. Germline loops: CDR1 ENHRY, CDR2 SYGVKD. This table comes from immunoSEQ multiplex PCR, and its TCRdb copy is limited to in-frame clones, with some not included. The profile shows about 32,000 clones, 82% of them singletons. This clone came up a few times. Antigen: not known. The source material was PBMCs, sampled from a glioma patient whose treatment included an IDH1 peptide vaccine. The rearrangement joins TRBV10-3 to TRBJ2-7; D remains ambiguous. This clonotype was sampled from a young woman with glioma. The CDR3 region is CAISEGQEYEQYF. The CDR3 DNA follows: TGTGCCATCAGTGAGGGGCAGGAGTACGAGCAGTACTTC.